Listed below are T cell receptor beta chains from one sample, sequenced in a study of CD8 T cells in ankylosing spondylitis. TCRdb passed the 5' RACE reads through MiXCR, listing each CDR3 protein once. The sample lists fewer than 750,000 distinct CDR3 sequences, roughly 19% occurring once. Sequenced input: blood, either unsorted or a sorted T cell fraction (not recorded which). These receptors all come from a male donor with ankylosing spondylitis. The CDR3 runs from the conserved cysteine through the conserved F or W. Each record gives: CDR3 protein, CDR3 DNA, V gene, clone size, J gene, D gene. The D gene is left open where the match is weak. Clone size is stated in some rows and not others, as once, few, many or a class when expanded.

CDR3: CASSQVGLAAYEQYF; DNA: TGTGCCAGCAGCCAAGTGGGACTAGCGGCGTACGAGCAGTACTTC; V: TRBV3-1; size: many; J: TRBJ2-7; D: TRBD2
CDR3: CASSLGLAGVGYQETQYF; DNA: TGTGCCAGCAGCTTGGGACTAGCGGGAGTGGGGTACCAAGAGACCCAGTACTTC; V: TRBV11-2; size: NA; J: TRBJ2-5; D: TRBD2
CDR3: CASSLASINPNYGYTF; DNA: TGCGCCAGCAGCTTGGCCAGCATTAACCCTAACTATGGCTACACCTTC; V: TRBV5-1; size: NA; J: TRBJ1-2; D: NA
CDR3: CASSLEGGWGTDTQYF; DNA: TGTGCCAGCAGCTTAGAGGGGGGATGGGGCACAGATACGCAGTATTTT; V: TRBV7-8; size: few; J: TRBJ2-3; D: NA
CDR3: CASSLALRAGEETQYF; DNA: TGTGCCAGCAGCTTAGCGCTTCGAGCGGGCGAGGAGACCCAGTACTTC; V: TRBV7-8; size: NA; J: TRBJ2-5; D: NA
CDR3: CSVVAQGRSTAFF; DNA: TGCAGCGTTGTGGCACAGGGGCGTTCGACGGCTTTCTTT; V: TRBV29-1; size: many; J: TRBJ1-1; D: TRBD1
CDR3: CASSSWGRDNEQFF; DNA: TGTGCCAGCAGCTCTTGGGGCAGGGACAATGAGCAGTTCTTC; V: TRBV7-9; size: NA; J: TRBJ2-1; D: NA
CDR3: CASSLGAPGLAGANTGELFF; DNA: TGTGCCAGCAGCTTAGGAGCACCGGGACTAGCGGGGGCAAACACCGGGGAGCTGTTTTTT; V: TRBV11-2; size: NA; J: TRBJ2-2; D: TRBD2
CDR3: CASRPTSGQETQYF; DNA: TGTGCCAGCAGACCGACTAGCGGACAAGAGACCCAGTACTTC; V: TRBV2; size: NA; J: TRBJ2-5; D: TRBD2
CDR3: CASSQQTSSSTDTQYF; DNA: TGCGCCAGCAGCCAACAGACTAGCTCTAGCACAGATACGCAGTATTTT; V: TRBV4-1; size: few; J: TRBJ2-3; D: TRBD2
CDR3: CASSRNTDTQYF; DNA: TGTGCCAGCAGTCGGAACACAGATACGCAGTATTTT; V: TRBV2; size: NA; J: TRBJ2-3; D: NA
CDR3: CASSSKGLAGLYNEQFF; DNA: TGTGCCAGCAGCTCCAAGGGACTAGCGGGCCTTTACAATGAGCAGTTCTTC; V: TRBV7-2; size: NA; J: TRBJ2-1; D: TRBD2
CDR3: CASSSGEGTAETQYF; DNA: TGTGCCAGCAGCTCGGGAGAGGGCACGGCAGAGACCCAGTACTTC; V: TRBV11-1; size: few; J: TRBJ2-5; D: NA
CDR3: CASSSWTGLNTEAFF; DNA: TGTGCCAGCAGTTCTTGGACAGGGCTGAACACTGAAGCTTTCTTT; V: TRBV27; size: NA; J: TRBJ1-1; D: TRBD1
CDR3: CSVRGGTEAFF; DNA: TGCAGCGTTAGGGGTGGGACTGAAGCTTTCTTT; V: TRBV29-1; size: NA; J: TRBJ1-1; D: NA
CDR3: CSVEVGAYGYTF; DNA: TGCAGCGTTGAAGTGGGTGCCTATGGCTACACCTTC; V: TRBV29-1; size: many; J: TRBJ1-2; D: NA
CDR3: CASSLLVGGGTEAFF; DNA: TGTGCCAGCAGTTTACTTGTTGGGGGAGGCACTGAAGCTTTCTTT; V: TRBV27; size: NA; J: TRBJ1-1; D: NA
CDR3: CASSFGTERLAKNIQYF; DNA: TGCGCCAGCAGCTTTGGGACAGAAAGACTAGCCAAAAACATTCAGTACTTC; V: TRBV5-1; size: few; J: TRBJ2-4; D: TRBD1
CDR3: CASSFTYDRGPSTDTQYF; DNA: TGTGCCAGCAGTTTTACCTACGACAGAGGGCCCTCCACAGATACGCAGTATTTT; V: TRBV6-5; size: few; J: TRBJ2-3; D: NA
CDR3: CASTRTGLAANNEQFF; DNA: TGTGCCAGCACTCGAACTGGGCTAGCGGCAAACAATGAGCAGTTCTTC; V: TRBV2; size: NA; J: TRBJ2-1; D: TRBD2
CDR3: CASSWDLYEQYF; DNA: TGTGCCAGCAGCTGGGACCTCTACGAGCAGTACTTC; V: TRBV5-5; size: few; J: TRBJ2-7; D: NA
CDR3: CASSSSWDRAAKNIQYF; DNA: TGTGCCAGCAGCTCTTCTTGGGACAGGGCAGCCAAAAACATTCAGTACTTC; V: TRBV7-8; size: NA; J: TRBJ2-4; D: TRBD1
CDR3: CASTTQGNPEKAFF; DNA: TGTGCCAGCACGACACAGGGGAATCCGGAAAAAGCTTTCTTT; V: TRBV6-1; size: few; J: TRBJ1-1; D: TRBD1
CDR3: CASSYGTVGTEAFF; DNA: TGTGCCAGCAGCTACGGGACAGTGGGTACTGAAGCTTTCTTT; V: TRBV7-9; size: many; J: TRBJ1-1; D: TRBD1